The present T cell receptor beta chain was sequenced within a study of T cells after yellow fever vaccination. In TCRdb, the 5' RACE reads were re-called with MiXCR into one record per CDR3 protein. The sample has a few hundred thousand distinct CDR3 sequences; approximately 16% are singletons. J gave up 7 bases and V 3 bases, and 5 bases lay outside the gene matches. CDR3 size: 16 residues. This rearrangement joins TRBV12-3 or TRBV12-4 to TRBJ1-6; 11 nucleotides align to TRBD1. Material: PBMCs, obtained around 5 days after the first yellow fever vaccination. The clonotype comes from a man in his late teens or twenties who received the YFV17D yellow fever vaccine. Here the CDR3 reads CASSFGQGARNSPLHF. Here the CDR3 DNA reads TGTGCCAGCAGTTTCGGACAGGGGGCTAGGAATTCACCCCTCCACTTT.